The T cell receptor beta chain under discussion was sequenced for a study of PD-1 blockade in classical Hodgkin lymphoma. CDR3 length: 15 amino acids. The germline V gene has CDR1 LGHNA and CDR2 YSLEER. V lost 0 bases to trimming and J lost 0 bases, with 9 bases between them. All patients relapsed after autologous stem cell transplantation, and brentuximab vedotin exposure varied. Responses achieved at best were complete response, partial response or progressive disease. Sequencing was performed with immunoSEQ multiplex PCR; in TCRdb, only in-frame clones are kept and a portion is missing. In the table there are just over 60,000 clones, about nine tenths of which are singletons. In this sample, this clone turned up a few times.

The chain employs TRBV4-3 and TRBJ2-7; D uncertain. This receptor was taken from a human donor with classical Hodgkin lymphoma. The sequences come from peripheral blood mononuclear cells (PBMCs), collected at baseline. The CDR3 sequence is CASSQELGTSYEQYF. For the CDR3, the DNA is TGCGCCAGCAGCCAAGAGTTGGGCACCTCCTACGAGCAGTACTTC.